One and the same sample provided the 30 T cell receptor beta chains below, sequenced in a study of T cell repertoires in cytomegalovirus infection. TCRdb used MiXCR to reprocess the reads, holding one entry per CDR3 protein. The top ten hold 58% of the sample, which has some 110,000 distinct CDR3 sequences, roughly 32% seen once. Their antigens remain unidentified. The material sequenced was CD8+ T cells from cultured PBMCs, taken from culture after CMV antigen stimulation. Receptors originate from a human donor in good health (CMV status not recorded). Some clones in this sample may be carry-over from other donors' samples.

This clonotype was observed a few times. The chain uses TRBV20-1 and TRBJ2-3, with D maybe TRBD1 (6 bases). The germline CDR1 and CDR2 sequences are DFQATT and SNEGSKA (reference sequence). There are 15 residues in the CDR3. Trimming stripped 5 bases from V and 3 bases from J, with 18 bases between. CDR3 sequence reads: CSAAGGRVWTDTQYF. The CDR3 coding sequence is TGCAGTGCTGCTGGGGGCAGGGTGTGGACAGATACGCAGTATTTT.

Ten or more counts support this clonotype. This chain links TRBV7-8 with TRBJ1-6; 9 positions match TRBD1. The CDR3 totals 17 residues. Germline lookup yields CDR1 SGHVS and CDR2 FQNEAQ. V dropped 5 bases and J dropped 3; count of bases not matched to a gene: 8. The CDR3 spells CASSDTGGRGYNSPLHF. CDR3 nucleotides: TGTGCCAGCAGCGATACAGGGGGCAGGGGCTATAATTCACCCCTCCACTTT. The whole variable domain, filled in from reference TRBV7-8 and TRBJ1-6, reads GAGVSQSPRYKVAKRGQDVALRCDPISGHVSLFWYQQALGQGPEFLTYFQNEAQLDKSGLPSDRFFAERPEGSVSTLKIQRTQQEDSAVYLCASSDTGGRGYNSPLHFGNGTRLTVT.

The V gene is TRBV6-2 or TRBV6-3, the J gene TRBJ2-5, with 9 nucleotides matching TRBD1. The V gene's germline CDR1 is MNHEY and CDR2 SVGEGT. Losses at the gene ends were 2 bases for V and 0 bases for J; bases not matched to a gene: 10. There are 18 residues in the CDR3. In DNA, the CDR3 is TGTGCCAGCAGTTACGGGACAGGGATTGGGGAGTACCAAGAGACCCAGTACTTC. Translation: CASSYGTGIGEYQETQYF.

Ten or more counts support this clonotype. J is TRBJ2-2 and V is TRBV7-9; D is possibly TRBD1 (8 bases). CDR3 size: 17 residues. V gave up 4 bases and J gave up 0 bases, with 15 bases separating them. Germline values: CDR1 SEHNR, CDR2 FQNEAQ (reference sequence). This CDR3 reads CASSSNRGGSNTGELFF. The CDR3, as DNA: TGTGCCAGCAGCTCAAACAGGGGGGGCTCGAACACCGGGGAGCTGTTTTTT.

The V gene is TRBV20-1, the J gene TRBJ2-7, with D tentatively TRBD1 (5 bases). From germline, CDR1 is DFQATT and CDR2 SNEGSKA (reference sequence). V was shortened by 6 bases and J by 0 bases, with 12 bases between the two germline ends. This CDR3 contains 13 residues. CDR3 DNA: TGCAGTGCGCGGACACTAACCTCCTACGAGCAGTACTTC. It codes for CSARTLTSYEQYF.

This clonotype showed up just a few times. The chain joins TRBV19 to TRBJ2-3; 8 bases align to TRBD2. Trimming took 3 bases from V and 3 from J; bases not matched to a gene: 11. This CDR3 spans 17 amino acids. Germline V gene data show CDR1 as LNHDA and CDR2 as SQIVND (reference sequence). CDR3 DNA: TGTGCCAGTAGTATGGAGCGGGGGCCTGAGTGGACAGATACGCAGTATTTT. Encoded protein: CASSMERGPEWTDTQYF.

The chain couples TRBV20-1 to TRBJ2-3, with D perhaps matching TRBD1 or TRBD2 (5 bases each). Looked up from germline, CDR1 is DFQATT and CDR2 is SNEGSKA (reference sequence). Trimming took off 3 bases at V and 5 bases at J, with 9 bases between the two ends. This CDR3 is built from 12 residues. This CDR3 reads CSASGAGDTQYF. Here the CDR3 DNA reads TGCAGTGCTAGCGGGGCAGGAGATACGCAGTATTTT.

In its sample, this clonotype was seen many times. This chain uses TRBV7-9 with TRBJ1-6, with D maybe TRBD1 (6 bases). Trimming cost V 8 bases and J 0 bases, with 20 bases left between them. CDR3 length: 18 residues. CDR1 SEHNR and CDR2 FQNEAQ come from the germline V gene (reference sequence). CDR3 loop: CASVGMGGQSSYNSPLHF. DNA for the CDR3: TGTGCCAGCGTCGGTATGGGGGGCCAGAGCTCCTATAATTCACCCCTCCACTTT.

The chain joins TRBV7-6 to TRBJ2-7; no firm D call. CDR3 size: 15 residues. Germline-derived CDR1 and CDR2 are SGHVS and FNYEAQ. V was shortened by 6 bases and J by 3 bases, with 18 bases between the two germline ends. In nucleotides, the CDR3 is TGTGCCAGCAGTTCTAATGAGATATACAACTACGAGCAGTACTTC. Translated, it gives CASSSNEIYNYEQYF.

This clonotype was counted a few times. V gene TRBV12-3 or TRBV12-4 combines with J gene TRBJ1-4; D is perhaps TRBD1 (6 bases). The CDR3 runs 16 residues. Deletions cut 8 bases from V and 8 bases from J, with 24 bases between. The CDR3, as DNA: TGTGCCAGCCTGCGGGGGGGCCTGGGGGGTGGAGAAAAACTGTTTTTT. It codes for CASLRGGLGGGEKLFF.

The chain carries TRBV19 and TRBJ2-2; D is possibly TRBD2 (5 bases). Trimming left V 3 bases short and J 1 base short, with 9 bases between. The CDR3 length is 15 residues. Germline V gene lookup returns CDR1 LNHDA and CDR2 SQIVND (reference sequence). The CDR3 nucleotides read TGTGCCAGTAGTATGAGGGAGATGAACACCGGGGAGCTGTTTTTT. This gives the protein CASSMREMNTGELFF.

The chain links TRBV7-2 to TRBJ1-1; D perhaps matches TRBD1 (5 bases). V gave up 5 bases and J gave up 1 base, with 17 bases separating them. The CDR3 has 16 amino acids. Germline-derived CDR1 and CDR2 are SGHTA and FQGNSA. Here the CDR3 DNA reads TGTGCCAGCAGCCCGAGGTGGGGGAGAGGGAACACTGAAGCTTTCTTT. Protein product: CASSPRWGRGNTEAFF.

V gene TRBV2 combines with J gene TRBJ2-1; possible D gene TRBD2, 5 bases. The CDR3 has 17 residues. Germline CDR1 and CDR2: SNHLY and FYNNEI. With 0 bases removed from V and 2 bases from J, the gap between germline ends came to 14 bases. CDR3: CASSEALRTRPYNEQFF. CDR3 nucleotides: TGTGCCAGCAGTGAAGCGCTTCGAACTAGGCCCTACAATGAGCAGTTCTTC.

This chain links TRBV7-2 with TRBJ2-7; D is ambiguous. Between the trimmed V and J ends, which lost 2 bases and 0 bases, there was a span of 5 bases. The CDR3 loop spans 13 amino acids. CDR1 and CDR2 (germline): SGHTA, FQGNSA. CDR3 nucleotides: TGTGCCAGCAGCTTATCGATCTCCTACGAGCAGTACTTC. Translated, it gives CASSLSISYEQYF.

The table lists this clonotype with a few counts. V gene TRBV5-1 combines with J gene TRBJ1-5; tentatively, D is TRBD1 (6 bases). Germline V gives CDR1 SGHRS, CDR2 YFSETQ. The V end was cut by 4 bases, the J end by 2 bases, with 10 bases between. This CDR3 spans 14 amino acids. DNA for the CDR3: TGCGCCAGCAGCCGCAGGGGTGGCAATCAGCCCCAGCATTTT. Its translation is CASSRRGGNQPQHF.

This rearrangement joins TRBV6-2 or TRBV6-3 to TRBJ2-5; D unclear. With 7 bases removed from V and 5 bases from J, the gap between germline ends came to 17 bases. The CDR3 loop spans 14 amino acids. In germline, CDR1 is MNHEY, CDR2 SVGEGT. CDR3 DNA: TGTGCCAGCATGGTCGCATATCTAAGGGAGACCCAGTACTTC. It translates to CASMVAYLRETQYF.

This clonotype was found a few times. The chain carries TRBV4-1 and TRBJ2-5, with 7 bases identical to TRBD1. The length of the CDR3 is 15 residues. The junction had 3 bases not matched to a gene; V was cut back by 0 bases and J by 2 bases. Per the germline V gene, CDR1 is MGHRA and CDR2 is YSYEKL. CDR3 coding DNA: TGCGCCAGCAGCCAAGAAGGGACAGAGCAAGAGACCCAGTACTTC. Translated: CASSQEGTEQETQYF.

This clonotype was counted a few times. This chain joins TRBV7-9 and TRBJ1-6, with D hard to call. Trimming removed 1 base from V and 2 bases from J, with 9 bases in between. The CDR3 totals 16 residues. Germline-derived CDR1 and CDR2 are SEHNR and FQNEAQ (reference sequence). CDR3 nucleotides: TGTGCCAGCAGCTTAGATATTGAGACCTATAATTCACCCCTCCACTTT. This translates into CASSLDIETYNSPLHF.

The chain employs TRBV7-9 and TRBJ1-2; D uncertain. The V and J ends lost 4 bases and 8 bases respectively, with 14 bases between them. This CDR3 is 13 amino acids long. Germline CDR1 is SEHNR and CDR2 is FQNEAQ (reference sequence). Here the CDR3 reads CASSSPTVEGYTF. CDR3 nucleotides: TGTGCCAGCAGCTCCCCTACGGTGGAGGGCTACACCTTC. Together with reference TRBV7-9 and TRBJ1-2, the CDR3 gives the full variable domain: DTGVSQNPRHKITKRGQNVTFRCDPISEHNRLYWYRQTLGQGPEFLTYFQNEAQLEKSRLLSDRFSAERPKGSFSTLEIQRTEQGDSAMYLCASSSPTVEGYTFGSGTRLTVV.

This clonotype showed up many times. V usage is TRBV7-2 and J usage is TRBJ1-5; D remains unclear. Germline V CDR1 and CDR2: SGHTA, FQGNSA. V lost 5 bases, J lost 4 bases, and 12 bases lay in between. The CDR3 is made up of 14 amino acids. The CDR3 nucleotides are TGTGCCAGCAGCCCGAGCGAGGAGAATCAGCCCCAGCATTTT. It encodes CASSPSEENQPQHF. The full variable domain, in which reference TRBV7-2 and TRBJ1-5 provide the parts outside the CDR3, is GAGVSQSPSNKVTEKGKDVELRCDPISGHTALYWYRQSLGQGLEFLIYFQGNSAPDKSGLPSDRFSAERTGGSVSTLTIQRTQQEDSAVYLCASSPSEENQPQHFGDGTRLSIL.

The chain employs TRBV25-1 and TRBJ1-6, with no clear D. The CDR3 runs to 11 residues. Germline V gene sequence: CDR1 MGHDK, CDR2 SYGVNS. The ends were cut back, 3 bases at V and 6 bases at J, with 0 bases in the middle. The CDR3 region is CASSDNSPLHF. DNA of the CDR3: TGTGCCAGCAGTGATAATTCACCCCTCCACTTT. Supplemented by reference TRBV25-1 and TRBJ1-6, the full variable domain reads EADIYQTPRYLVIGTGKKITLECSQTMGHDKMYWYQQDPGMELHLIHYSYGVNSTEKGDLSSESTVSRIRTEHFPLTLESARPSHTSQYLCASSDNSPLHFGNGTRLTVT.

The chain is built from TRBV12-3 or TRBV12-4 and TRBJ1-2; weak D call: TRBD1 (6 bases). The CDR3 runs 16 residues. V was pared by 3 bases and J by 3 bases, with 17 bases between. This CDR3 reads CASSFSLGGADYGYTF. The DNA of the CDR3 is TGTGCCAGCAGTTTCTCTCTGGGGGGCGCGGACTATGGCTACACCTTC.

The V gene is TRBV19, the J gene TRBJ2-4, with a weak D call TRBD1 (6 bases). Trimming took 5 bases from V and 9 from J, leaving 23 bases between them. The germline V gene has CDR1 LNHDA and CDR2 SQIVND (reference sequence). The length of the CDR3 is 16 residues. CDR3 nucleotide sequence: TGTGCCAGTAGTTCAGGACAGCCAGCTAGCCCAGGCATTCAGTACTTC. Translated: CASSSGQPASPGIQYF.

This clonotype occurred many times. The DNA for the CDR3 is TGTGCCAGCAGTGATTATCGGGGAAACAGGGAGGCCCGGCAGTTCTTC. Encoded protein: CASSDYRGNREARQFF. V and J are TRBV6-1 and TRBJ2-1, with D possibly called TRBD1 or TRBD2 (6 bases each). The CDR3 consists of 16 residues. CDR1 and CDR2 from the germline V gene are MNHNS and SASEGT. V shed 3 bases and J shed 12 bases, with 24 bases lying between them.

This clonotype has ten or more counts. The chain combines TRBV28 with TRBJ2-5; 9 positions agree with TRBD1. The CDR3 is made up of 17 amino acids. The trim removed 5 bases at V and 2 bases at J, leaving 12 bases unmatched. Germline lookup yields CDR1 MDHEN and CDR2 SYDVKM. The CDR3 loop is CASSPPNRGPTQETQYF. The CDR3 DNA is TGTGCCAGCAGTCCCCCCAACAGGGGGCCTACTCAAGAGACCCAGTACTTC.

V gene TRBV28 combines with J gene TRBJ1-1; 9 nucleotides agree with TRBD1. From germline, CDR1 is MDHEN and CDR2 SYDVKM. The V segment lost 7 bases and the J segment 7 bases; nucleotides outside the gene matches: 10. The CDR3 extends over 14 amino acids. CDR3 bases: TGTGCCAGCACCCTTACAGGGGGCGGAGGTGAAGCTTTCTTT. Protein product: CASTLTGGGGEAFF.

This clonotype was counted many times. V and J are TRBV5-4 and TRBJ2-1, with 9 bases matching TRBD1. The J segment lost 3 bases and the V segment lost 6 bases, leaving 7 bases of the junction unmatched. This CDR3 is built from 15 residues. CDR1 SGHNT and CDR2 YYREEE come from the germline V gene (reference sequence). The CDR3 region is CASTPGQGIYNEQFF. DNA for the CDR3: TGTGCCAGCACCCCGGGACAGGGCATCTACAATGAGCAGTTCTTC.

This clonotype was observed a handful of times. The chain's CDR3 is CASSISGQVLGGEQFF. The CDR3 DNA reads TGTGCCAGTAGTATATCGGGTCAGGTCCTGGGTGGTGAGCAGTTCTTC. This chain uses TRBV19 with TRBJ2-1; D is unresolved. Germline V gene lookup returns CDR1 LNHDA and CDR2 SQIVND (reference sequence). The CDR3 spans 16 residues. V was clipped by 2 bases and J by 9 bases, with 20 bases between them.

This clonotype showed up just a few times. The chain employs TRBV10-3 and TRBJ2-2, with 9 nucleotides matching TRBD2. V was clipped by 7 bases and J by 5 bases; unmatched bases: 5. The CDR3 spans 14 residues. Germline loops: CDR1 ENHRY, CDR2 SYGVKD. CDR3 amino acids: CAIKEAGGTGELFF. CDR3 DNA sequence: TGTGCCATCAAAGAAGCGGGGGGTACCGGGGAGCTGTTTTTT.

V gene TRBV27 combines with J gene TRBJ1-6; the D gene is possibly TRBD1 (5 bases). Looked up from germline, CDR1 is MNHEY and CDR2 is SMNVEV (reference sequence). The CDR3 totals 14 residues. V lost 3 bases and J lost 10, with 13 bases in between. CDR3 coding DNA: TGTGCCAGCAGTTTTTTCAAGGGACGCTCACCCCTCCACTTT. As protein: CASSFFKGRSPLHF.